One sample yielded the 29 T cell receptor beta chains listed below, sequenced in a study of blood T cell repertoires in COVID-19 (dated by TCRdb to the early 2020s). Receptor amplification or capture employed the immunoSEQ multiplex PCR assay. The table was pulled from immuneACCESS by TCRdb, which kept in-frame rearrangements only. Such tables lose some clones; where checked, under half of the loss comes from unresolved V genes, and the rest has no known cause. This sample holds tens of thousands of clones; 75% to 90% were observed only once. The ten biggest clones cover 3% of the sample. What was sequenced was peripheral blood. All receptors come from a woman aged 45-60 years with active or convalescent COVID-19.

In this sample, this clone turned up a few times. The chain carries TRBV27 and TRBJ1-6; D call uncertain. The V end lost 6 bases, the J end lost 12 bases, and 15 bases lay between the germline ends. This CDR3 spans 13 amino acids. Germline CDR1 MNHEY, CDR2 SMNVEV (reference sequence). The CDR3 DNA is TGTGCCAGCAGCCCCCCGGGTCTCCGACCCCTCCACTTT. The encoded protein is CASSPPGLRPLHF.

CDR3 in DNA: TGTGCCAGCAGTACAGGCCGCTTAAACATTCAGTACTTC. Amino acids: CASSTGRLNIQYF. V gene TRBV6-2 or TRBV6-3 combines with J gene TRBJ2-4, with a weak D call TRBD1 (5 bases). Trimming left V 5 bases short and J 6 bases short, with 11 bases between. Germline V lookup: CDR1 MNHEY, CDR2 SVGEGT. The CDR3 has 13 residues.

The chain is built from TRBV9 and TRBJ1-2, with 10 bases identical to TRBD1. V shed 1 base and J 7 bases; nucleotides not matched to a gene: 1. The CDR3 length is 13 residues. Germline V gene data show CDR1 as SGDLS and CDR2 as YYNGEE. In nucleotides, the CDR3 is TGTGCCAGCAGCGTATGGGACAGGGGTGGCTACACCTTC. Protein product: CASSVWDRGGYTF.

V gene TRBV6-5 combines with J gene TRBJ2-2, with D possibly matching TRBD2 (6 bases). This CDR3 region has 15 residues. Trimming took off 7 bases at V and 6 bases at J, with 18 bases between the two ends. CDR1 is MNHEY, CDR2 SVGAGI, per germline. The CDR3 coding sequence is TGTGCCAGCACCGCCTATCCCGGGACTGCCGGGGAGCTGTTTTTT. Translation: CASTAYPGTAGELFF.

This CDR3 reads CASSLTGTGTGGYTF. CDR3 nucleotide sequence: TGTGCCAGCAGTTTAACCGGGACAGGGACCGGTGGCTACACCTTC. The chain joins TRBV5-4 to TRBJ1-2; TRBD1 matches 9 bases. Germline V gene sequence: CDR1 SGHNT, CDR2 YYREEE (reference sequence). V shed 5 bases and J 7 bases; nucleotides not matched to a gene: 12. The CDR3 consists of 15 residues.

This sequence joins TRBV6-5 and TRBJ2-7, with TRBD2 as a possible D gene (6 bases). Between the trimmed V and J ends, which lost 6 bases and 3 bases, there was a span of 12 bases. This CDR3 has 13 amino acids. Germline loops: CDR1 MNHEY, CDR2 SVGAGI. The CDR3 bases are TGTGCCAGCAGAGATCAGGGAGGCTACGAGCAGTACTTC. As protein: CASRDQGGYEQYF.

The J gene is TRBJ1-6, the V gene TRBV5-1, with 8 bases lining up with TRBD1. V dropped 4 bases and J dropped 10; count of bases not matched to a gene: 16. Germline V gene lookup returns CDR1 SGHRS and CDR2 YFSETQ. The CDR3 totals 17 residues. As DNA, the CDR3 is TGCGCCAGCAGCCCCCAACAACTCGGACAGGGTGGCTCACCCCTCCACTTT. As protein: CASSPQQLGQGGSPLHF.

The rearrangement joins TRBV19 to TRBJ2-3; 11 bases are shared with TRBD1. Germline CDR1 LNHDA, CDR2 SQIVND (reference sequence). There are 15 residues in the CDR3. J gave up 5 bases and V 5 bases, and 6 bases lay outside the gene matches. The CDR3: CASSPDRGLIDTQYF. CDR3 sequence (DNA): TGTGCCAGTAGTCCGGACAGGGGGCTCATAGATACGCAGTATTTT.

The rearrangement links TRBV10-3 to TRBJ2-2; TRBD2 matches at 9 bases. Germline CDR1 ENHRY, CDR2 SYGVKD. Unmatched junction bases numbered 11, after V lost 7 bases and J lost 2 bases. The CDR3 is made up of 17 amino acids. The CDR3 DNA sequence: TGTGCCATCACGACCCAGACTAGCGGAGGAAACACCGGGGAGCTGTTTTTT. Its protein is CAITTQTSGGNTGELFF.

This chain uses TRBV4-1 with TRBJ2-7, with a tentative D call TRBD1 (6 bases). From germline, CDR1 is MGHRA and CDR2 YSYEKL. Trimming cost V 0 bases and J 0 bases, with 9 bases left between them. The CDR3 consists of 15 residues. The CDR3 bases are TGCGCCAGCAGCCAAGACGGACAGACCTCCTACGAGCAGTACTTC. Residues: CASSQDGQTSYEQYF.

The chain employs TRBV4-3 and TRBJ1-4; D is undetermined. CDR1 LGHNA and CDR2 YSLEER come from the germline V gene. The CDR3 consists of 16 residues. V lost 2 bases to trimming and J lost 7 bases, with 17 bases between them. The CDR3 protein is CASSQLWAGGGEKLFF. The CDR3 bases are TGCGCCAGCAGCCAACTGTGGGCAGGAGGAGGTGAAAAACTGTTTTTT.

The chain recombines TRBV19 with TRBJ2-1, with 12 bases identical to TRBD2. Germline V gene data show CDR1 as LNHDA and CDR2 as SQIVND (reference sequence). V was clipped by 7 bases and J by 4 bases; unmatched bases: 2. The CDR3 contains 14 residues. The CDR3 DNA sequence: TGTGCCAGTACCCTAGCGGGGGGGTACAATGAGCAGTTCTTC. Translated: CASTLAGGYNEQFF.

The chain links TRBV6-2 or TRBV6-3 to TRBJ1-2, with unresolved D. From germline, CDR1 is MNHEY and CDR2 SVGEGT. V dropped 2 bases and J dropped 2 bases, with 9 bases sitting between them. The CDR3 length is 14 residues. The CDR3 is CASSYTSVNYGYTF. Here the CDR3 DNA reads TGTGCCAGCAGTTACACCTCGGTAAACTATGGCTACACCTTC.

This chain joins TRBV9 and TRBJ1-3; D perhaps matches TRBD1 (6 bases). Germline V gene data show CDR1 as SGDLS and CDR2 as YYNGEE. V lost 7 bases and J 1 base, leaving 15 bases between the germline ends. The CDR3 has 15 residues. The CDR3 spells CASHWGHHSGNTIYF. In nucleotides, the CDR3 is TGTGCCAGCCACTGGGGACACCATTCTGGAAACACCATATATTTT.

V is TRBV29-1 and J is TRBJ1-1, with 7 positions matching TRBD1. This CDR3 has 11 amino acids. CDR1 and CDR2 from the germline V gene are SQVTM and ANQGSEA. V dropped 4 bases and J dropped 8; count of bases not matched to a gene: 4. CDR3 in amino acids: CSVAVTGEAFF. The CDR3 nucleotides read TGCAGCGTTGCCGTGACAGGGGAAGCTTTCTTT. The full variable domain, rest sourced from reference TRBV29-1 and TRBJ1-1, is SAVISQKPSRDICQRGTSLTIQCQVDSQVTMMFWYRQQPGQSLTLIATANQGSEATYESGFVIDKFPISRPNLTFSTLTVSNMSPEDSSIYLCSVAVTGEAFFGQGTRLTVV.

The J gene is TRBJ2-1, the V gene TRBV7-9; no reliable D call. CDR1 is SEHNR and CDR2 is FQNEAQ in the germline V gene (reference sequence). This CDR3 comprises 11 residues. Trimming removed 7 bases from V and 6 bases from J, with 7 bases in between. In nucleotides, the CDR3 is TGTGCCAGCATCCTCGGCAATGAGCAGTTCTTC. It is translated as CASILGNEQFF.

The chain couples TRBV5-1 to TRBJ1-4, with a weak D call TRBD1 (6 bases). The CDR3 is 14 residues long. CDR1 is SGHRS and CDR2 is YFSETQ in the germline V gene. The ends were cut back, 2 bases at V and 6 bases at J, with 11 bases in the middle. CDR3 residues: CASSFQGTDEKLFF. In nucleotides, the CDR3 is TGCGCCAGCAGCTTCCAGGGGACCGATGAAAAACTGTTTTTT. Full variable domain (missing parts from reference TRBV5-1 and TRBJ1-4): KAGVTQTPRYLIKTRGQQVTLSCSPISGHRSVSWYQQTPGQGLQFLFEYFSETQRNKGNFPGRFSGRQFSNSRSEMNVSTLELGDSALYLCASSFQGTDEKLFFGSGTQLSVL.

The chain carries TRBV9 and TRBJ2-3; TRBD2 matches at 7 bases. The CDR3 has 17 amino acids. V lost 5 bases, J lost 0 bases, and 12 bases stayed unmatched. CDR1 is SGDLS and CDR2 is YYNGEE in the germline V gene. The CDR3 region is CASSAWGGPPSTDTQYF. CDR3 nucleotides: TGTGCCAGCAGTGCCTGGGGGGGACCACCTAGCACAGATACGCAGTATTTT.

This chain connects TRBV11-2 to TRBJ2-7; D perhaps matches TRBD2 (6 bases). Trimming left V 2 bases short and J 3 bases short, with 14 bases between. Germline CDR1 reads SGHAT; CDR2 reads FQNNGV. The CDR3 length is 15 residues. The CDR3 bases are TGTGCCAGCAGCTTAACGGGACTTTATGGCTACGAGCAGTACTTC. Encoded protein: CASSLTGLYGYEQYF.

This rearrangement joins TRBV27 to TRBJ1-1; D gene ambiguous. Trimming left V 3 bases short and J 0 bases short, with 5 bases between. Per germline, CDR1 MNHEY and CDR2 SMNVEV (reference sequence). This CDR3 region has 13 residues. CDR3 DNA: TGTGCCAGCAGTTTCCAATTGAACACTGAAGCTTTCTTT. Its translation is CASSFQLNTEAFF.

The gene calls are TRBV2 and TRBJ1-3, with 7 bases matching TRBD1. The CDR3 consists of 13 residues. V trimming: 8 bases; J trimming: 5 bases; junction bases outside the gene matches: 6. From germline, CDR1 is SNHLY and CDR2 FYNNEI. The CDR3 nucleotides are TGTGCCAGCGTTGGGACAGCCCGAAACACCATATATTTT. This translates into CASVGTARNTIYF.

The chain recombines TRBV2 with TRBJ2-2, with 14 positions matching TRBD2. The length of the CDR3 is 15 residues. V lost 5 bases and J lost 6; bases outside the gene matches: 2. CDR1 is SNHLY and CDR2 is FYNNEI in the germline V gene. CDR3 nucleotide sequence: TGTGCCAGCAGTCCGACTAGCGGGGGGGCCGGGGAGCTGTTTTTT. Translation: CASSPTSGGAGELFF.

This chain's CDR3 is CAISESRTDGNTIYF. Here the CDR3 DNA reads TGTGCCATCAGTGAATCCCGAACAGACGGAAACACCATATATTTT. V usage is TRBV10-3 and J usage is TRBJ1-3; D unclear. The CDR3 is made up of 15 amino acids. Germline V CDR1 and CDR2: ENHRY, SYGVKD. Trimming stripped 3 bases from V and 4 bases from J, with 13 bases between.

The CDR3 reads CASSLLVPNVKGGWTEAFF. The CDR3 bases are TGTGCCAGCTCACTTTTGGTTCCAAATGTCAAAGGGGGCTGGACTGAAGCTTTCTTT. The V and J genes are TRBV18 and TRBJ1-1; TRBD1 matches at 7 bases. Germline loops: CDR1 KGHSH, CDR2 LQKENI. Trimming cost V 4 bases and J 5 bases; bases outside gene matches: 22. This CDR3 has 19 amino acids.

V gene TRBV10-3 combines with J gene TRBJ1-4; D uncertain. The germline V and J ends were trimmed by 11 bases and 7 bases, with 17 bases remaining between them. CDR1 and CDR2 from the germline V gene are ENHRY and SYGVKD. The CDR3 is 13 amino acids. The CDR3 loop is CACGEGKGEKLFF. As DNA, the CDR3 is TGTGCCTGCGGGGAAGGGAAAGGTGAAAAACTGTTTTTT.

This clone was found once. The chain is built from TRBV6-5 and TRBJ1-5, with D perhaps TRBD1 (6 bases). Germline loops: CDR1 MNHEY, CDR2 SVGAGI. Trimming removed 7 bases at V and 6 bases at J, with 16 bases between. CDR3 length: 14 amino acids. The CDR3 DNA reads TGTGCCAGCAAGGATACAGGGCTAGGTCAGCCCCAGCATTTT. Its translation: CASKDTGLGQPQHF.

V is TRBV6-5 and J is TRBJ1-3, with 9 bases fitting TRBD1. This CDR3 has 15 residues. Trimming removed 4 bases from V and 4 bases from J; junction bases left unmatched: 5. In germline, CDR1 is MNHEY, CDR2 SVGAGI. The CDR3 region has the DNA TGTGCCAGCAGTTTGACCGGGACAGGGGGAAACACCATATATTTT. Residues: CASSLTGTGGNTIYF.

J is TRBJ1-2 and V is TRBV20-1, with D unclear. Germline CDR1 DFQATT, CDR2 SNEGSKA (reference sequence). This CDR3 spans 11 amino acids. Trimming removed 0 bases at V and 8 bases at J, with 7 bases between. The DNA for the CDR3 is TGCAGTGCTAGAGATGGTGGCGGCTACACCTTC. Protein product: CSARDGGGYTF.

The chain links TRBV6-5 to TRBJ1-5, with D possibly matching TRBD1 (6 bases). The germline CDR1 and CDR2 sequences are MNHEY and SVGAGI. The CDR3 runs 15 residues. V was clipped by 5 bases and J by 2 bases, with 13 bases between them. The CDR3 coding sequence is TGTGCCAGCAGTCCACAGGGATCGGGCAATCAGCCCCAGCATTTT. Protein product: CASSPQGSGNQPQHF.